A single sample is the source of the 3 T cell receptor beta chains below, sequenced in a study of control samples from healthy donors and cancer patients. Generated by immunoSEQ multiplex PCR, the TCRdb table keeps only in-frame clones and is missing some. The data hold about 79,000 clones, with over 85% observed a single time. Material for sequencing was PBMCs. The receptors derive from a woman aged 40 to 50 with lung cancer.

The rearrangement links TRBV7-2 to TRBJ2-6; D uncertain. The germline V gene has CDR1 SGHTA and CDR2 FQGNSA. The CDR3 covers 15 residues. V was shortened by 2 bases and J by 0 bases, with 5 bases between the two germline ends. The CDR3 sequence is CASSLRSSGANVLTF. The CDR3 region has the DNA TGTGCCAGCAGCTTACGGAGCTCTGGGGCCAACGTCCTGACTTTC. Using reference TRBV7-2 and TRBJ2-6 for the parts outside the CDR3, the full variable domain is GAGVSQSPSNKVTEKGKDVELRCDPISGHTALYWYRQSLGQGLEFLIYFQGNSAPDKSGLPSDRFSAERTGGSVSTLTIQRTQQEDSAVYLCASSLRSSGANVLTFGAGSRLTVL.

V gene TRBV3-1 (or the pseudogene TRBV3-2) combines with J gene TRBJ1-5; TRBD1 might be the D (5 bases). The CDR3 is 15 amino acids. Between the trimmed V and J ends, which lost 4 bases and 6 bases, there was a span of 16 bases. From germline, CDR1 is LGHDT and CDR2 YNNKEL (reference sequence). The CDR3 region is CASSLDGTPVQPQHF. The CDR3 coding sequence is TGTGCCAGCAGCCTCGATGGGACGCCCGTTCAGCCCCAGCATTTT.

V and J are TRBV6-1 and TRBJ2-1; D remains unclear. Per germline, CDR1 MNHNS and CDR2 SASEGT. Trimming shortened V by 1 base and J by 12 bases, and 7 bases separated the two germline ends. This CDR3 is 11 amino acids long. The CDR3: CASSEGLLQFF. CDR3 DNA sequence: TGTGCCAGCAGTGAAGGACTCCTGCAGTTCTTC.